This T cell receptor (beta chain) was recorded in a study of blood T cell repertoires in COVID-19. The repertoire was sequenced with immunoSEQ multiplex PCR; TCRdb's copy has only in-frame clones and lacks some. The data hold about 120,000 clones, with 85% observed a single time. The sample holds one count of this clone. V was pared by 4 bases and J by 5 bases, with 6 bases of the junction left unmatched. The CDR3 consists of 14 residues. Germline CDR1 SGHRS, CDR2 YFSETQ. The specimen was peripheral blood. V usage is TRBV5-1 and J usage is TRBJ2-3, with 8 bases fitting TRBD1. The TCR comes from a man aged 60-69 years with acute or convalescent COVID-19. CDR3 coding DNA: TGCGCCAGCAGCCTCAGGGGGCCAGGAGATACGCAGTATTTT. Translation: CASSLRGPGDTQYF.